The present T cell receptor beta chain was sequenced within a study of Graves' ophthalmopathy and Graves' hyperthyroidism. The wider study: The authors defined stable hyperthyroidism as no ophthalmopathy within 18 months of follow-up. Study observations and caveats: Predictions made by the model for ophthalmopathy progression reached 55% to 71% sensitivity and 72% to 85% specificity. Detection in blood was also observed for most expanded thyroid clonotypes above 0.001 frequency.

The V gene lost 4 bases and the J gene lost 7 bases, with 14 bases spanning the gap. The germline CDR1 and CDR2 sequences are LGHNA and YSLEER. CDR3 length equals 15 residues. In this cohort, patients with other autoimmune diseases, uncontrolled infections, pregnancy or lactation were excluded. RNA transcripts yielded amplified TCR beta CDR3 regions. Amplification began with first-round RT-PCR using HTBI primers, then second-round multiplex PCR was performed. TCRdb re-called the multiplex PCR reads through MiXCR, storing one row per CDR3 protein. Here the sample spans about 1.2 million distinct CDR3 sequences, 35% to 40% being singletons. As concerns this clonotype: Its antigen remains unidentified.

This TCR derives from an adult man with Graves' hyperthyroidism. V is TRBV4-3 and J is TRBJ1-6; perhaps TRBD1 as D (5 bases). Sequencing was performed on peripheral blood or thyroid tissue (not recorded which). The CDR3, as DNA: TGCGCCAGCAGCCCAGAGGGACGGGGGAATTCACCCCTCCACTTT. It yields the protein CASSPEGRGNSPLHF.